This TCR beta chain emerged from a study of OX40 agonist ivuxolimab in advanced cancers. About this clone: Its cognate antigen is unknown.

Sequencing used immunoSEQ multiplex PCR; TCRdb keeps in-frame clones, though not all of them. The table shows tens of thousands of clones, with approximately 80% occurring only once. CDR1 is SEHNR and CDR2 is FQNEAQ in the germline V gene (reference sequence). The CDR3 runs to 14 residues. V lost 7 bases, J lost 8 bases, and 7 bases stayed unmatched. Study results and caveats: CD8+ T cells (on average) carried more expanded clones than CD4+ T cells. Within 6 weeks, CD4+ and CD8+ blood T cells expanded clonally at 0.1 to 3.0 mg/kg. Clonal expansion was among the lowest in partial responders at 0.1-3.0 mg/kg, especially CD8+.

The chain has TRBV7-9 and TRBJ1-4; 10 nucleotides agree with TRBD1. The input for sequencing was CD4+ or CD8+ T cells sorted from blood, taken in a trial of the OX40 agonist ivuxolimab. This clonotype was sampled from an adult with an advanced solid tumor such as melanoma, head and neck, liver or kidney cancer. CDR3 coding DNA: TGTGCCAGCACCTGGGGACAGGGGAAGGAAAAACTGTTTTTT. Amino acids: CASTWGQGKEKLFF.